This TCR beta chain derives from a study of cytomegalovirus exposure and HLA in healthy donors. Background on the study: Samples from HLA-typed donors yielded around 85 million unique TCRs in an early data release.

PCR employed 60 Vbeta and 13 Jbeta primers. Measured with immunoSEQ multiplex PCR; TCRdb has only the in-frame clones, and not every one. Among some 130,000 clones, about 80% were seen once, and the ten largest hold 5% to 8.5%. The table lists this clone with a few counts. Trimming pared 7 bases from V and 1 base from J, leaving 16 bases between. CDR3 length: 15 amino acids. Per the germline V gene, CDR1 is MNHNS and CDR2 is SASEGT. This TCR was sampled from a man in his forties or fifties in good health and CMV-seropositive. What was sequenced was PBMCs. This chain links TRBV6-1 with TRBJ1-1; no clear D gene. The CDR3 sequence is CASTIGRRGNTEAFF. The CDR3, as DNA: TGTGCCAGCACCATCGGGAGACGAGGGAACACTGAAGCTTTCTTT.